This entry lists 32 T cell receptor beta chains sequenced from one sample in a study of CD8+CD57+ T cells in acquired aplastic anemia. Sequencing involved patients with CD8+CD57+ cell expansion previously shown by flow cytometry. The study profiled TCR beta VDJ and CDR3 using genomic DNA as template. MiXCR, run by TCRdb on the reads, gives a single entry per CDR3 protein. The table lists about 470,000 distinct CDR3 sequences, approximately 33% of them singletons. Sequencing input: sorted CD4+, CD8+, or CD8+CD57+ T cells (not recorded which) from PBMCs. The source is a human donor with aplastic anemia.

This clonotype was observed at least ten times. This chain uses TRBV9 with TRBJ1-1; D is undetermined. This CDR3 spans 13 amino acids. The V end was cut by 0 bases, the J end by 4 bases, with 7 bases between. Germline assignment: CDR1 SGDLS and CDR2 YYNGEE. In DNA form, the CDR3 reads TGTGCCAGCAGCGTAGGCGGGTTCACTGAAGCTTTCTTT. Amino acid sequence: CASSVGGFTEAFF.

This clonotype occurred many times. V usage is TRBV19 and J usage is TRBJ2-3, with a tentative D call TRBD1 (6 bases). This CDR3 spans 13 amino acids. The germline V gene encodes CDR1 LNHDA and CDR2 SQIVND (reference sequence). V was cut by 11 bases and J by 1 base, with 13 bases left in between. CDR3 coding DNA: TGTGCCTCATGGACAGCCGGCACAGATACGCAGTATTTT. Translated, it gives CASWTAGTDTQYF.

The sample holds many counts of this clonotype. CDR3 DNA sequence: TGTGCCAGCAGTCCGACTAACAGGGATAACTATGGCTACACCTTC. Residues: CASSPTNRDNYGYTF. J is TRBJ1-2 and V is TRBV2; D may be TRBD1 (6 bases). The CDR3 has 15 residues. Trimming shortened V by 5 bases and J by 1 base, and 14 bases separated the two germline ends. Germline V lookup: CDR1 SNHLY, CDR2 FYNNEI. The full variable domain, in which reference TRBV2 and TRBJ1-2 provide the parts outside the CDR3, is EPEVTQTPSHQVTQMGQEVILRCVPISNHLYFYWYRQILGQKVEFLVSFYNNEISEKSEIFDDQFSVERPDGSNFTLKIRSTKLEDSAMYFCASSPTNRDNYGYTFGSGTRLTVV.

The chain links TRBV7-6 to TRBJ2-3, with no clear D. This CDR3 is built from 12 residues. Trimming pared 5 bases from V and 5 bases from J, leaving 8 bases between. Germline V CDR1 and CDR2: SGHVS, FNYEAQ. In DNA form, the CDR3 reads TGTGCCAGCAGCGCGAGTGTAGATACGCAGTATTTT. Amino acid sequence: CASSASVDTQYF.

This clonotype was recorded a few times. This chain uses TRBV7-2 with TRBJ2-7, with TRBD1 matching 8 bases. Germline loops: CDR1 SGHTA, CDR2 FQGNSA. The CDR3 runs 15 residues. With 6 bases clipped from V and 2 bases from J, the junction kept 9 bases outside the gene matches. CDR3 sequence (DNA): TGTGCCAGCAGTTGGAGCGGACAGGGCCCCTACGAGCAGTACTTC. This codes for CASSWSGQGPYEQYF.

This clonotype was detected once. The chain carries TRBV2 and TRBJ2-3; D is undetermined. Trimming took off 7 bases at V and 3 bases at J, with 2 bases between the two ends. The CDR3 is made up of 10 amino acids. Per the germline V gene, CDR1 is SNHLY and CDR2 is FYNNEI. The chain's CDR3 is CASITDTQYF. The DNA of the CDR3 is TGTGCCAGCATTACAGATACGCAGTATTTT.

This clonotype was picked up many times. This sequence joins TRBV9 and TRBJ2-2; 10 bases fit TRBD2. Per germline, CDR1 SGDLS and CDR2 YYNGEE. The length of the CDR3 is 15 residues. V shed 3 bases and J 3 bases; nucleotides not matched to a gene: 2. The CDR3 sequence is CASSALAGDTGELFF. CDR3 sequence (DNA): TGTGCCAGCAGCGCGCTAGCGGGGGACACCGGGGAGCTGTTTTTT.

Many counts were recorded for this clonotype. The DNA is omitted, as the CDR3 cannot be located on it reliably, and the CDR3 follows TCRdb's listing. This chain connects TRBV7-8 to TRBJ1-1. Per germline, CDR1 SGHVS and CDR2 FQNEAQ. The CDR3 extends over 15 residues, inclusive of both ends. The CDR3 region is CASSSSGPRDTEAFF.

This clonotype was detected many times. The CDR3 DNA reads TGTGCCAGCAAAAGCGGGGGGGCTTACGAGCAGTACTTC. Protein sequence: CASKSGGAYEQYF. The V gene is TRBV7-8, the J gene TRBJ2-7; 10 positions agree with TRBD2. This CDR3 contains 13 residues. V dropped 7 bases and J dropped 4; count of bases not matched to a gene: 4. Per the germline V gene, CDR1 is SGHVS and CDR2 is FQNEAQ. Filled out from reference TRBV7-8 and TRBJ2-7, the complete variable domain reads GAGVSQSPRYKVAKRGQDVALRCDPISGHVSLFWYQQALGQGPEFLTYFQNEAQLDKSGLPSDRFFAERPEGSVSTLKIQRTQQEDSAVYLCASKSGGAYEQYFGPGTRLTVT.

The J gene is TRBJ2-2, the V gene TRBV25-1; D is possibly TRBD1 (6 bases). Germline assignment: CDR1 MGHDK and CDR2 SYGVNS. The CDR3 contains 15 residues. The V gene lost 6 bases and the J gene lost 4 bases, with 15 bases spanning the gap. The CDR3 here is CASSLQGVSTGELFF. The DNA of the CDR3 is TGTGCCAGCAGCTTACAGGGAGTCAGCACCGGGGAGCTGTTTTTT.

Turning to this clonotype: An end of the junction differs from the germline gene, which may be a read error. The chain carries TRBV14 and TRBJ2-7; 7 bases align to TRBD1. The CDR3 is made up of 16 amino acids. Germline-derived CDR1 and CDR2 are SGHDN and FVKESK. The CDR3 is CATSQASGTESYEQYF. The CDR3 DNA sequence: TGTGCCACCAGCCAAGCGTCCGGGACAGAGTCCTACGAGCAGTACTTC.

The V call is TRBV5-1, the J call TRBJ1-2; 9 bases map to TRBD1. The CDR3 is made up of 17 amino acids. Trimming cost V 5 bases and J 4 bases; bases outside gene matches: 15. The germline V gene encodes CDR1 SGHRS and CDR2 YFSETQ. For the CDR3, the DNA is TGCGCCAGCAGTTGGGGGGACAGGGATAATCCCTCCTATGGCTACACCTTC. Protein: CASSWGDRDNPSYGYTF.

This clonotype has more than one count but fewer than ten. This chain uses TRBV18 with TRBJ1-1; D might be TRBD1 (5 bases). CDR1 is KGHSH and CDR2 is LQKENI in the germline V gene. This CDR3 has 14 amino acids. V shed 3 bases and J shed 0 bases, with 8 bases lying between them. CDR3 DNA sequence: TGTGCCAGCTCACCGCGACAGCTGAACACTGAAGCTTTCTTT. Translated, it gives CASSPRQLNTEAFF.

This chain joins TRBV7-2 and TRBJ2-5, with D hard to call. Germline CDR1 reads SGHTA; CDR2 reads FQGNSA. V lost 2 bases and J 3 bases, leaving 13 bases between the germline ends. This CDR3 contains 15 residues. CDR3 residues: CASSLFPSEKETQYF. Here the CDR3 DNA reads TGTGCCAGCAGCTTATTCCCCTCGGAGAAAGAGACCCAGTACTTC.

This clonotype was picked up one time. The rearrangement joins TRBV20-1 to TRBJ2-3; 8 bases match TRBD1. The CDR3 sequence is 15 residues long. The V gene's germline CDR1 is DFQATT and CDR2 SNEGSKA (reference sequence). The trim removed 4 bases at V and 12 bases at J, leaving 18 bases unmatched. DNA of the CDR3: TGCAGTGCTACATCTAGGACAGGGAGCACAGATGCACAGTATTTT. Translation gives CSATSRTGSTDAQYF.

This clonotype was found many times. The genes are TRBV20-1 and TRBJ1-5; D uncertain. There are 15 residues in the CDR3. The V end was cut by 1 base, the J end by 4 bases, with 14 bases between. Germline V lookup: CDR1 DFQATT, CDR2 SNEGSKA (reference sequence). Written as DNA, the CDR3 is TGCAGTGCTAGAGGTATGGACGGACGAAATCAGCCCCAGCATTTT. It translates to CSARGMDGRNQPQHF.

This clonotype was observed a handful of times. The gene calls are TRBV7-2 and TRBJ2-5, with D perhaps TRBD1 or TRBD2 (5 bases each). The CDR3 length is 15 residues. Per germline, CDR1 SGHTA and CDR2 FQGNSA. V gave up 9 bases and J gave up 5 bases, with 22 bases separating them. The CDR3 loop reads CASLTPNDWGETQYF. The CDR3 DNA sequence: TGTGCCAGTCTAACGCCAAACGATTGGGGGGAGACCCAGTACTTC.

This clonotype came up many times. V usage is TRBV9 and J usage is TRBJ1-6; 7 nucleotides align to TRBD1. The J segment lost 9 bases and the V segment lost 0 bases, leaving 12 bases of the junction unmatched. Germline assignment: CDR1 SGDLS and CDR2 YYNGEE. This CDR3 is built from 17 residues. The CDR3 DNA reads as TGTGCCAGCAGCGTAGCTAGGTCGACAGGGATTGCTTCACCCCTCCACTTT. It yields the protein CASSVARSTGIASPLHF.

CDR3: CASTGRQRAKLFF. DNA for the CDR3: TGTGCCAGTACTGGACGGCAACGGGCAAAACTGTTTTTT. This sequence joins TRBV28 and TRBJ1-4; D unresolved. This CDR3 contains 13 residues. Germline CDR1 reads MDHEN; CDR2 reads SYDVKM. V gave up 9 bases and J gave up 10 bases, with 18 bases separating them.

This clonotype was recorded many times. The chain uses TRBV20-1 and TRBJ2-5, with D unresolved. The CDR3 totals 13 residues. Germline CDR1 is DFQATT and CDR2 is SNEGSKA (reference sequence). Between the trimmed V and J ends, which lost 3 bases and 0 bases, there was a span of 8 bases. CDR3 sequence: CSASGQHQETQYF. The CDR3 DNA reads TGCAGTGCTAGCGGCCAGCACCAAGAGACCCAGTACTTC.

The table lists this clonotype with a few counts. The junction differs from germline at one of its ends, possibly a read error. The V call is TRBV7-7, the J call TRBJ2-3; possible D gene TRBD2, 7 bases. Germline values: CDR1 SSHAT, CDR2 FNYEAQ (reference sequence). This CDR3 is built from 15 residues. The chain's CDR3 is CASSRGGGGTDTQYF. The CDR3 coding sequence is TGTGCTAGCAGCCGGGGAGGGGGGGGCACAGATACGCAGTATTTT.

This clonotype was detected ten times or more. This chain links TRBV15 with TRBJ1-2; D ambiguous. CDR1 LNHNV and CDR2 YYDKDF come from the germline V gene (reference sequence). Trimming removed 4 bases at V and 6 bases at J, with 9 bases between. The CDR3 contains 12 residues. The CDR3 spells CATSKGYDGYTF. In nucleotides, the CDR3 is TGTGCCACCAGCAAGGGCTACGATGGCTACACCTTC.

This clonotype has more than one count but fewer than ten. The chain is built from TRBV24-1 and TRBJ2-7, with a tentative D call TRBD2 (6 bases). This CDR3 is built from 16 residues. In germline, CDR1 is KGHDR, CDR2 SFDVKD. With 1 base removed from V and 2 bases from J, the gap between germline ends came to 14 bases. The CDR3 spells CATSDFGREVAYEQYV. CDR3 bases: TGTGCCACCAGTGATTTTGGGCGGGAAGTCGCCTACGAGCAGTACGTC.

This clonotype was seen a few times. Given a much more abundant clone one base away, this may be a read error. The V gene is TRBV2, the J gene TRBJ2-1; D is unclear. The V gene lost 4 bases and the J gene lost 5 bases, with 3 bases spanning the gap. The CDR3 has 11 amino acids. Germline V gene sequence: CDR1 SNHLY, CDR2 FYNNEI. The CDR3 protein is CASSGNNEQFF. DNA of the CDR3: TGTGCCAGCAGTGGGAACAATGAGCAGTTCTTC.

V usage is TRBV12-3 or TRBV12-4 and J usage is TRBJ1-6; perhaps TRBD1 as D (5 bases). V was clipped by 6 bases and J by 0 bases, with 21 bases between them. The CDR3 runs 19 residues. CDR3 residues: CASRKGTWDGSSYNSPLHF. In nucleotides, the CDR3 is TGTGCCAGCAGAAAAGGGACGTGGGACGGGAGCTCCTATAATTCACCCCTCCACTTT.

This sequence joins TRBV11-1 and TRBJ1-5; D not resolved. The CDR3 consists of 16 residues. Trimming removed 5 bases from V and 5 bases from J, with 19 bases in between. Looked up from germline, CDR1 is SGHAT and CDR2 is FQDESV (reference sequence). DNA for the CDR3: TGTGCCAGCAGCGCCCCTGATAACCGGTACGATCAGCCCCAGCATTTT. Its protein is CASSAPDNRYDQPQHF.

This clonotype has ten or more counts. This chain uses TRBV29-1 with TRBJ2-2, with 9 bases identical to TRBD1. V dropped 6 bases and J dropped 7; count of bases not matched to a gene: 9. Germline CDR1 is SQVTM and CDR2 is ANQGSEA. The CDR3 loop spans 14 amino acids. CDR3 sequence reads: CSVHGGTGSGELFF. The CDR3 nucleotides are TGCAGCGTCCATGGTGGGACAGGGAGCGGGGAGCTGTTTTTT.

With regard to this clonotype: This sequence may be a read error, since a much larger clone differs from it by one base. CDR3 sequence reads: CAGSDDRRNTIYF. Written as DNA, the CDR3 is TGTGCCGGCAGTGACGACCGTCGAAACACCATATATTTT. The chain joins TRBV2 to TRBJ1-3; unclear D gene. This CDR3 spans 13 amino acids. Germline V gives CDR1 SNHLY, CDR2 FYNNEI. Supplemented by reference TRBV2 and TRBJ1-3, the full variable domain reads EPEVTQTPSHQVTQMGQEVILRCVPISNHLYFYWYRQILGQKVEFLVSFYNNEISEKSEIFDDQFSVERPDGSNFTLKIRSTKLEDSAMYFCAGSDDRRNTIYFGEGSWLTVV.

The chain recombines TRBV3-1 with TRBJ1-6; the D is unclear. V lost 4 bases to trimming and J lost 0 bases, with 10 bases between them. Germline V gene sequence: CDR1 LGHDT, CDR2 YNNKEL (reference sequence). The CDR3 length is 16 residues. This chain's CDR3 is CASSPTRSSYNSPLHF. Here the CDR3 DNA reads TGTGCCAGCAGCCCCACAAGGAGCTCCTATAATTCACCCCTCCACTTT.

At least ten counts were recorded for this clonotype. This chain links TRBV7-6 with TRBJ2-7, with 10 bases matching TRBD1. Trimming at V came to 4 bases and at J to 5 bases, leaving 11 bases not matched to a gene. This CDR3 is built from 16 residues. Germline values: CDR1 SGHVS, CDR2 FNYEAQ. CDR3 residues: CASSSYFDRGLHEQYF. The CDR3, as DNA: TGTGCCAGCAGCTCGTACTTCGACAGGGGGCTCCACGAGCAGTACTTC.

The rearrangement uses TRBV28 and TRBJ1-2; perhaps TRBD1 as D (6 bases). This CDR3 contains 15 residues. Germline V gives CDR1 MDHEN, CDR2 SYDVKM. The V end lost 3 bases, the J end lost 8 bases, and 19 bases lay between the germline ends. In DNA form, the CDR3 reads TGTGCCAGCAGTTTTAGAGACAGGCCAATCGGGGGCTACACCTTC. It codes for CASSFRDRPIGGYTF.

This clonotype was recorded many times. The J gene is TRBJ2-5, the V gene TRBV2, with 8 bases matching TRBD1. Germline trimming cut 6 bases from V and 2 bases from J; bases unmatched to any gene: 2. The CDR3 contains 13 residues. Per germline, CDR1 SNHLY and CDR2 FYNNEI. CDR3 protein: CASRRDRQETQYF. The CDR3 nucleotides are TGTGCCAGCAGACGGGACAGGCAAGAGACCCAGTACTTC. Full variable domain (rest looked up from reference TRBV2 and TRBJ2-5): EPEVTQTPSHQVTQMGQEVILRCVPISNHLYFYWYRQILGQKVEFLVSFYNNEISEKSEIFDDQFSVERPDGSNFTLKIRSTKLEDSAMYFCASRRDRQETQYFGPGTRLLVL.